One and the same sample provided the 32 T cell receptor beta chains below, sequenced in a study of blood T cell repertoires in COVID-19. Clones were sequenced by immunoSEQ multiplex PCR, and TCRdb holds only the in-frame ones, with some missing. Of about 240,000 clones listed, roughly 86% were seen once; the top ten hold under 4.5%. Sequencing was done on a sample of peripheral blood. These receptor sequences come from a man in his forties or fifties with acute or convalescent COVID-19.

DNA of the CDR3: TGTGCCAGCAGCCGAACTTTGGGGGCGCGGAACTATGGCTACACCTTC. Translation gives CASSRTLGARNYGYTF. The chain joins TRBV5-8 to TRBJ1-2, with D perhaps matching TRBD1 (6 bases). Trimming removed 4 bases from V and 2 bases from J, with 18 bases in between. CDR3 length: 16 amino acids. Germline CDR1 reads SGHTS; CDR2 reads YDEGEE.

About this clone itself: Other DNA sequences in the same sample also yield this CDR3. The chain uses TRBV6-5 and TRBJ1-5, with 7 bases that match TRBD1. This CDR3 has 14 residues. The germline V gene has CDR1 MNHEY and CDR2 SVGAGI. V dropped 6 bases and J dropped 1; count of bases not matched to a gene: 3. The CDR3 DNA is TGTGCCAGCAGGGGGACAGCAAGCAATCAGCCCCAGCATTTT. It encodes CASRGTASNQPQHF.

V and J are TRBV4-1 and TRBJ2-3; D uncertain. The CDR3 has 14 residues. V lost 0 bases and J 2 bases, leaving 6 bases between the germline ends. Looked up from germline, CDR1 is MGHRA and CDR2 is YSYEKL. Written as DNA, the CDR3 is TGCGCCAGCAGCCAAGATACAGACACAGATACGCAGTATTTT. Encoded protein: CASSQDTDTDTQYF.

This clone was counted only a few times. A read error may produce the germline difference seen at one junction end. The chain recombines TRBV7-7 with TRBJ2-1; possible D gene TRBD2, 6 bases. Germline CDR1 SSHAT, CDR2 FNYEAQ (reference sequence). This CDR3 contains 15 residues. The CDR3 here is CASSWGVSSYNEQFF. The CDR3, as DNA: TGTGCTAGCAGCTGGGGGGTCAGCTCCTACAATGAGCAGTTCTTC.

The chain couples TRBV6-6 to TRBJ2-2; TRBD2 might be the D (5 bases). Trimming left V 8 bases short and J 5 bases short, with 18 bases between. CDR1 is MNHNY and CDR2 is SVGAGI in the germline V gene (reference sequence). The CDR3 covers 15 residues. Written as DNA, the CDR3 is TGTGCCAGCTTGTACCGACCTTCGGGGACCGGGGAGCTGTTTTTT. This gives the protein CASLYRPSGTGELFF.

The rearrangement uses TRBV5-6 and TRBJ2-7, with 8 bases aligning to TRBD1. Germline V gives CDR1 SGHDT, CDR2 YYEEEE. The length of the CDR3 is 13 residues. The V gene end was trimmed by 4 bases and the J gene end by 6 bases; junction bases not matched to a gene: 6. The CDR3 loop is CASSPGTGREQYF. In nucleotides, the CDR3 is TGTGCCAGCAGCCCAGGGACAGGACGCGAGCAGTACTTC.

CDR3 DNA sequence: TGCAGTGCTCTCTATAACTACGAGCAGTACTTC. As protein: CSALYNYEQYF. V is TRBV20-1 and J is TRBJ2-7; D not certain. Germline CDR1 reads DFQATT; CDR2 reads SNEGSKA (reference sequence). This CDR3 is built from 11 residues. With 5 bases removed from V and 3 bases from J, the gap between germline ends came to 8 bases.

The chain carries TRBV6-1 and TRBJ1-1; the match to TRBD1 covers 9 bases. This CDR3 spans 16 amino acids. J gave up 4 bases and V 0 bases, and 6 bases lay outside the gene matches. Per the germline V gene, CDR1 is MNHNS and CDR2 is SASEGT. The CDR3 DNA follows: TGTGCCAGCAGTGAAGCGTTCGGACAGGGGATCACTGAAGCTTTCTTT. This translates into CASSEAFGQGITEAFF.

This rearrangement joins TRBV4-1 to TRBJ1-4; the D is unclear. The V gene's germline CDR1 is MGHRA and CDR2 YSYEKL. The CDR3 totals 14 residues. The germline V and J ends were trimmed by 5 bases and 8 bases, with 15 bases remaining between them. CDR3 nucleotides: TGCGCCAGCAGCAACCTGCGGAGGGAGGAAAAACTGTTTTTT. Its protein product is CASSNLRREEKLFF.

The rearrangement uses TRBV12-3 or TRBV12-4 and TRBJ1-2; unclear D gene. The V end lost 3 bases, the J end lost 7 bases, and 9 bases lay between the germline ends. The CDR3 spans 12 residues. The CDR3, as DNA: TGTGCCAGCAGTTTGGAAGGAGCTGGCTACACCTTC. Translated: CASSLEGAGYTF.

V usage is TRBV4-1 and J usage is TRBJ1-2, with TRBD1 matching over 7 bases. CDR3 length: 17 amino acids. Germline V gives CDR1 MGHRA, CDR2 YSYEKL. Trimming took 5 bases from V and 2 from J; bases not matched to a gene: 14. The CDR3 region has the DNA TGCGCCAGCAGCTCCGACGGGGACAGAAGATTAAACTATGGCTACACCTTC. It specifies CASSSDGDRRLNYGYTF.

V gene TRBV7-8 combines with J gene TRBJ1-4, with 7 bases aligning to TRBD1. Trimming took 3 bases from V and 8 from J; bases not matched to a gene: 6. The CDR3 runs 14 residues. CDR1 is SGHVS, CDR2 FQNEAQ, per germline. The CDR3 sequence is CASSFSRGSEKLFF. In DNA form, the CDR3 reads TGTGCCAGCAGCTTTAGCAGGGGGTCGGAAAAACTGTTTTTT.

The chain links TRBV3-1 (or the pseudogene TRBV3-2) to TRBJ2-3; 7 bases line up with TRBD1. The germline V gene has CDR1 LGHDT and CDR2 YNNKEL (reference sequence). The CDR3 extends over 12 amino acids. Losses at the gene ends were 0 bases for V and 14 bases for J; bases not matched to a gene: 5. CDR3 sequence reads: CASSQEDRVAYF. CDR3 coding DNA: TGTGCCAGCAGCCAAGAAGACAGGGTCGCGTATTTT.

The DNA of the CDR3 is TGCAGCGTCACCGCCGACTACACAGATACGCAGTATTTT. It is translated as CSVTADYTDTQYF. The V and J genes are TRBV29-1 and TRBJ2-3; D perhaps matches TRBD2 (5 bases). The CDR3 sequence is 13 residues long. CDR1 and CDR2 (germline): SQVTM, ANQGSEA. The V and J ends lost 6 bases and 2 bases respectively, with 12 bases between them.

This clone has a handful of counts. The chain carries TRBV11-2 and TRBJ1-1; the D gene is possibly TRBD1 (6 bases). The germline V and J ends were trimmed by 2 bases and 5 bases, with 12 bases remaining between them. Per the germline V gene, CDR1 is SGHAT and CDR2 is FQNNGV. This CDR3 contains 14 residues. CDR3 sequence: CASSLRGGGTEAFF. CDR3 bases: TGTGCCAGCAGCTTACGGGGGGGCGGTACTGAAGCTTTCTTT. Combining the CDR3 with reference TRBV11-2 and TRBJ1-1 gives the whole variable domain EAGVAQSPRYKIIEKRQSVAFWCNPISGHATLYWYQQILGQGPKLLIQFQNNGVVDDSQLPKDRFSAERLKGVDSTLKIQPAKLEDSAVYLCASSLRGGGTEAFFGQGTRLTVV.

The CDR3 DNA is TGTGCCATCAGAGGGACAGGAGATCAGCCCCAGCATTTT. This sequence encodes CAIRGTGDQPQHF. The J gene is TRBJ1-5, the V gene TRBV10-3; the match to TRBD1 covers 8 bases. With 6 bases clipped from V and 5 bases from J, the junction kept 3 bases outside the gene matches. Germline lookup yields CDR1 ENHRY and CDR2 SYGVKD. The CDR3 has 13 residues.

The rearrangement links TRBV9 to TRBJ1-2, with TRBD1 identical over 10 bases. V was pared by 3 bases and J by 7 bases, with 12 bases of the junction left unmatched. This CDR3 spans 16 amino acids. CDR1 and CDR2 (germline): SGDLS, YYNGEE. In DNA, the CDR3 is TGTGCCAGCAGCGCCCCCAGCGCCGACAGGGGGCCTGGCTACACCTTC. Its protein is CASSAPSADRGPGYTF.

The chain links TRBV6-5 to TRBJ2-2, with no clear D. V was trimmed by 6 bases and J by 2 bases, leaving 13 bases between them. Germline assignment: CDR1 MNHEY and CDR2 SVGAGI. This CDR3 has 15 amino acids. Here the CDR3 DNA reads TGTGCCAGCAGATGGAGAGGCACTAACACCGGGGAGCTGTTTTTT. This encodes CASRWRGTNTGELFF.

This rearrangement joins TRBV7-2 to TRBJ2-7; 7 positions agree with TRBD2. V lost 5 bases and J lost 3; bases outside the gene matches: 7. Germline V CDR1 and CDR2: SGHTA, FQGNSA. The CDR3 is 14 amino acids. The chain's CDR3 is CASSPSGNNYEQYF. The CDR3 bases are TGTGCCAGCAGCCCGAGCGGGAACAACTACGAGCAGTACTTC.

V is TRBV12-5 and J is TRBJ1-1; 7 bases map to TRBD1. Germline V gene lookup returns CDR1 LGHNT and CDR2 FRNRAP. The CDR3 is 11 residues long. J gave up 11 bases and V 3 bases, and 3 bases lay outside the gene matches. CDR3 sequence: CASGLDRAAFF. DNA for the CDR3: TGTGCTAGTGGTTTAGACAGGGCGGCTTTCTTT. Full variable domain (missing parts from reference TRBV12-5 and TRBJ1-1): DARVTQTPRHKVTEMGQEVTMRCQPILGHNTVFWYRQTMMQGLELLAYFRNRAPLDDSGMPKDRFSAEMPDATLATLKIQPSEPRDSAVYFCASGLDRAAFFGQGTRLTVV.

V usage is TRBV14 and J usage is TRBJ1-4; D unresolved. With 0 bases removed from V and 6 bases from J, the gap between germline ends came to 11 bases. The CDR3 runs to 15 residues. The germline V gene encodes CDR1 SGHDN and CDR2 FVKESK. The CDR3: CASSQDPGLDEKLFF. CDR3 bases: TGTGCCAGCAGCCAAGATCCCGGGTTGGATGAAAAACTGTTTTTT.

The chain joins TRBV6-4 to TRBJ2-2, with D possibly matching TRBD2 (5 bases). The CDR3 is 13 amino acids. The germline V gene encodes CDR1 MRHNA and CDR2 SNTAGT. The germline V and J ends were trimmed by 2 bases and 4 bases, with 5 bases remaining between them. The CDR3 spells CASSDTSTGELFF. CDR3 bases: TGTGCCAGCAGTGACACTAGCACCGGGGAGCTGTTTTTT.

J is TRBJ2-5 and V is TRBV5-1; TRBD1 might be the D (6 bases). Germline-derived CDR1 and CDR2 are SGHRS and YFSETQ. The CDR3 covers 15 residues. Trimming cost V 0 bases and J 5 bases, with 14 bases left between them. The CDR3 loop is CASSLGSTGLETQYF. The CDR3 DNA follows: TGCGCCAGCAGCTTGGGGTCTACAGGGTTGGAGACCCAGTACTTC. The full variable domain, in which reference TRBV5-1 and TRBJ2-5 provide the parts outside the CDR3, is KAGVTQTPRYLIKTRGQQVTLSCSPISGHRSVSWYQQTPGQGLQFLFEYFSETQRNKGNFPGRFSGRQFSNSRSEMNVSTLELGDSALYLCASSLGSTGLETQYFGPGTRLLVL.

V and J are TRBV13 and TRBJ1-2, with a tentative D call TRBD1 (5 bases). CDR1 PRHDT and CDR2 FYEKMQ come from the germline V gene (reference sequence). CDR3 size: 15 residues. Trimming pared 3 bases from V and 5 bases from J, leaving 16 bases between. The CDR3: CASSFHGQGRYGYTF. CDR3 sequence (DNA): TGTGCCAGCAGCTTCCACGGACAAGGACGGTATGGCTACACCTTC.

The chain recombines TRBV15 with TRBJ2-1, with D possibly TRBD1 on 5 matching bases. The CDR3 has 16 amino acids. V shed 3 bases and J shed 3 bases, with 15 bases lying between them. The germline CDR1 and CDR2 sequences are LNHNV and YYDKDF (reference sequence). The CDR3 DNA is TGTGCCACCAGCAGCTCTAGGGGCCGGCTCTACAATGAGCAGTTCTTC. Protein product: CATSSSRGRLYNEQFF.

This clone has just a few counts. The chain couples TRBV9 to TRBJ2-7, with TRBD1 matching 9 bases. In germline, CDR1 is SGDLS, CDR2 YYNGEE. Germline trimming cut 5 bases from V and 5 bases from J; bases unmatched to any gene: 11. CDR3 size: 15 residues. The CDR3 reads CASSSTGGRGNEQYF. CDR3 sequence (DNA): TGTGCCAGCAGTTCAACAGGGGGCCGTGGCAACGAGCAGTACTTC.

The chain couples TRBV18 to TRBJ1-2; 9 bases line up with TRBD1. The CDR3 length is 15 residues. Germline V gives CDR1 KGHSH, CDR2 LQKENI. J gave up 5 bases and V 1 base, and 5 bases lay outside the gene matches. CDR3 DNA sequence: TGTGCCAGCTCACCACGGACAGGGGTAGAGTATGGCTACACCTTC. Protein: CASSPRTGVEYGYTF.

The V gene is TRBV27, the J gene TRBJ2-3; 13 bases align to TRBD2. This CDR3 is built from 15 residues. CDR1 and CDR2 (germline): MNHEY, SMNVEV (reference sequence). The trim removed 5 bases at V and 4 bases at J, leaving 3 bases unmatched. The CDR3 nucleotides read TGTGCCAGCAGTGGACTAGCGGGAGCCCCAGATACGCAGTATTTT. Translating it yields CASSGLAGAPDTQYF.

The genes are TRBV11-2 and TRBJ2-7; perhaps TRBD2 as D (6 bases). This CDR3 comprises 15 residues. The germline V and J ends were trimmed by 8 bases and 4 bases, with 21 bases remaining between them. The germline V gene has CDR1 SGHAT and CDR2 FQNNGV. The CDR3 protein is CASAKEGSMSYEQYF. The CDR3 coding sequence is TGTGCCAGCGCGAAGGAGGGGAGTATGAGTTACGAGCAGTACTTC. The full variable domain, completed using reference TRBV11-2 and TRBJ2-7, is EAGVAQSPRYKIIEKRQSVAFWCNPISGHATLYWYQQILGQGPKLLIQFQNNGVVDDSQLPKDRFSAERLKGVDSTLKIQPAKLEDSAVYLCASAKEGSMSYEQYFGPGTRLTVT.

This clone was recorded once. This chain links TRBV4-1 with TRBJ2-3; TRBD2 matches 11 bases. Germline CDR1 reads MGHRA; CDR2 reads YSYEKL. The junction had 6 bases not matched to a gene; V was cut back by 3 bases and J by 4 bases. The CDR3 is 16 residues long. The CDR3 protein is CASSHGTSGSSDTQYF. DNA of the CDR3: TGCGCCAGCAGCCACGGGACTAGCGGAAGTTCAGATACGCAGTATTTT.

This clone has more than one count but fewer than ten. V usage is TRBV27 and J usage is TRBJ1-1, with TRBD1 matching over 8 bases. Looked up from germline, CDR1 is MNHEY and CDR2 is SMNVEV (reference sequence). V lost 4 bases, J lost 3 bases, and 10 bases stayed unmatched. The CDR3 has 16 residues. The CDR3, as DNA: TGTGCCAGCAGTTCTTTACAGGGGGGGTCCGACACTGAAGCTTTCTTT. Encoded protein: CASSSLQGGSDTEAFF.

This clone has only one observation. The J gene is TRBJ2-7, the V gene TRBV27, with a tentative D call TRBD2 (6 bases). Germline CDR1 reads MNHEY; CDR2 reads SMNVEV (reference sequence). CDR3 length: 11 residues. Trimming removed 4 bases at V and 7 bases at J, with 8 bases between. The chain's CDR3 is CASSSGGEQYF. In DNA form, the CDR3 reads TGTGCCAGCAGTTCTGGAGGGGAGCAGTACTTC.